The T cell receptor beta chain described here comes from a study of radiotherapy plus CTLA-4 blockade in lung cancer. Here immunoSEQ multiplex PCR was the method, and the copy in TCRdb shows in-frame clones only, minus some. This sample has 90,000 to 95,000 clones, with around four fifths found just once. The CDR3 length is 13 residues. Trimming took off 2 bases at V and 5 bases at J, with 6 bases between the two ends. CDR1 is KGHSH, CDR2 LQKENI, per germline. V and J are TRBV18 and TRBJ1-4; TRBD1 is a possible D gene (5 bases). The TCR originated in a human donor with non-small cell lung cancer who had stable disease on radiotherapy plus ipilimumab. Sequencing used peripheral blood, obtained from a patient treated with radiotherapy plus ipilimumab. The DNA for the CDR3 is TGTGCCAGCTCACCAGGGGCAAATGAAAAACTGTTTTTT. Translation gives CASSPGANEKLFF.